The TCR beta chain described here comes from a study of OX40 agonist ivuxolimab in advanced cancers. The data were produced by immunoSEQ multiplex PCR, yet TCRdb's version contains in-frame clones alone and is incomplete. This table holds tens of thousands of clones, over 75% found once. Points from the study as a whole: On average, a greater number of expanded clones characterised CD8+ T cells relative to CD4+.

The germline gives CDR1 MNHEY, CDR2 SMNVEV (reference sequence). V dropped 6 bases and J dropped 6; count of bases not matched to a gene: 14. CDR3 size: 16 residues. Notes on this clone: Its antigen remains unknown.

This clonotype was obtained from an adult with an advanced solid tumor such as melanoma, head and neck, liver or kidney cancer. The J gene is TRBJ2-1, the V gene TRBV27; 7 bases are a match to TRBD1. This material consisted of CD4+ or CD8+ T cells sorted from blood, taken in a trial of the OX40 agonist ivuxolimab. CDR3 sequence reads: CASSRARQGFGNEQFF. The CDR3 DNA reads TGTGCCAGCAGCCGTGCTCGACAGGGCTTCGGCAATGAGCAGTTCTTC.